This TCR beta chain stems from a study of T-cell reconstitution after alpha-beta-depleted transplantation in children. Study-level points and caveats: Among T cells one year after transplant, newly produced cells accounted for most counts and diversity. Where alpha-beta T cells came from about two months after transplant was reportedly several hundred expanded graft clones. Certain patients had high TCRbeta diversity at day 60, and it came from recipient T cells and thymic progenitors that survived.

Unique molecular identifiers were incorporated into the prepared TCRbeta library. MiXCR, run by TCRdb on the PCR reads, gives a single entry per CDR3 protein. The sample yields 300,000 to 400,000 distinct CDR3 sequences, 15% to 20% seen once. In the case of this clonotype: Antigen specificity is unknown.

This CDR3 region has 15 residues. CDR1 and CDR2 (germline): SGHTA, FQGNSA. V lost 2 bases and J lost 3; bases outside the gene matches: 6. The receptor's source is a male patient between 2 and 10 years old who had a stem cell transplant for acute lymphoblastic leukemia, so the T cells may come from the graft donor. This chain links TRBV7-2 with TRBJ2-7, with TRBD1 identical over 8 bases. The specimen comprised PBMCs, mostly from graft donor cells, sampled 360 days after TCRalphabeta/CD19-depleted stem cell transplant. CDR3 in amino acids: CASSLRQGTNYEQYF. DNA for the CDR3: TGTGCCAGCAGCTTAAGACAGGGGACAAACTACGAGCAGTACTTC. Variable domain in full (rest from reference TRBV7-2 and TRBJ2-7): GAGVSQSPSNKVTEKGKDVELRCDPISGHTALYWYRQSLGQGLEFLIYFQGNSAPDKSGLPSDRFSAERTGGSVSTLTIQRTQQEDSAVYLCASSLRQGTNYEQYFGPGTRLTVT.